This T cell receptor beta chain originates from a study of identical twins (dated by TCRdb to between 2015 and 2016). In the study overall: To test whether fetal clonotypes persist, the study used deep sequencing on TCR alpha and beta repertoires from monozygotic twins, unrelated adults of various ages, and cord blood. Replicate twin experiments were performed at different times using different library preparation protocols to rule out contamination.

Study-wide findings and limitations: Out-of-frame TCR alpha sequences shared between twins showed an excess of low generation-probability sequences compared with coincidental sharing between unrelated individuals. Abundant cord blood beta clonotypes carried fewer insertions; young adult naive repertoires showed a weaker similar trend, while memory repertoires showed none. Out-of-frame TCR alpha sharing in monozygotic twins was systematically underestimated by recombination models, whereas sharing between unrelated individuals was in agreement with the recombination models. Invariant T cells such as MAIT and iNKT could partly confound zero-insertion analyses, although diverse VJ usage argued against such confounding for most clonotypes. The excess sharing between twins in beta out-of-frame sequences was weaker because fewer shared sequences reduced the signal-to-noise ratio. Because the same donors could not be followed over many years, conclusions were based on cross-sectional statistical analysis.

This clonotype was seen more than once but under ten times. This receptor's antigen is unknown. No base-level quality is on record; no much larger clone is a single base apart. The protocol used for the library was 5' RACE. Sequencing was carried out with an Illumina HiSeq 2000. A universal primer binding site was added through template switching, and the final cDNA carried a unique molecular identifier so that TCR cDNA molecules could be counted accurately. Specific primers in the conserved constant-segment region were used to synthesize first-strand cDNA for TCR alpha and beta chains. To control for contamination, every cDNA library was double barcoded, receiving both a SMART-Mk sample barcode and Illumina barcodes. Two successive PCR steps introduced TruSeq adapter sequences along with Illumina sample barcodes. The TCR alpha and beta cDNA libraries were sequenced on the Illumina HiSeq platform using custom primers. The authors processed their data as follows. MiGEC processed the raw reads to extract unique molecular identifiers, while MiXCR was used to determine the CDR3 positions. Recombination models were inferred per individual with the repgenHMM and IGoR tools using an EM algorithm. Shared clonotypes were analyzed with the tcR package in R, and sharing was normalized by the product of cloneset sizes. To study raw recombination free of thymic and clonal selection effects, out-of-frame nonproductive sequences were analyzed. TCRdb trimmed the raw reads at Q25, called clones with MiXCR and kept productive beta chains. Rows with a matching CDR3 protein are joined into one entry that keeps the most common DNA and genes. For this entry, the V and J calls and clone size follow TCRdb and not the study's own pipeline. The sample table holds 1.5 million to 2 million distinct CDR3 sequences, of which roughly a third were seen once. The top ten constitute about 0.27% of the sample.

Trimming takes 6 bases from V and 0 bases from J, and the germline ends sit 15 bases apart. The CDR3 spans 16 residues, from the cysteine through the phenylalanine. Just CDR3 DNA is preserved here, 48 bases in frame from base 1. CDR1 and CDR2, looked up from the germline V gene, are SNHLY and FYNNEI. Only healthy Caucasian donors were included. The sequence was obtained from a newborn girl in good health. What was sequenced was cord blood. This chain joins TRBV2 to TRBJ1-5; the D gene is possibly TRBD1, with 5 bases matching. The DNA is TGTGCCAGCAGCCGGGAGGAGGGGTATAGCAATCAGCCCCAGCATTTT. This codes for CASSREEGYSNQPQHF.